This T cell receptor (beta chain) was recorded in a study of PD-L1 blockade in urothelial cancer. Looking at the study overall: Peripheral blood specimens exhibited a median yield of around 140,000 T cells. Findings and caveats of the study: It was durable-benefit patients whose tumor-associated blood clones expanded more at 3 weeks.

Germline trimming cut 5 bases from V and 8 bases from J; bases unmatched to any gene: 10. This CDR3 is 15 amino acids long. The germline V gene has CDR1 SGHTA and CDR2 FQGNSA. Of note for this clone: Its antigen remains unknown.

What went into each PCR as a spike was synthetic TCR analog templates. Clones were sequenced by immunoSEQ multiplex PCR, and TCRdb holds only the in-frame ones, with some missing. The table shows about 43,000 clones, with 88% occurring only once. The sample consisted of PBMCs, taken around atezolizumab (anti-PD-L1) treatment. This clonotype originated in a man older than 75 with urothelial cancer. The chain uses TRBV7-2 and TRBJ1-4; 8 nucleotides match TRBD1. The CDR3, as DNA: TGTGCCAGCAGCCAAGCCGGACAGGGTGGCGAAAAACTGTTTTTT. This sequence encodes CASSQAGQGGEKLFF.